Each of the 31 T cell receptor beta chains below was sequenced from the same sample in a study of cytotoxic CD8 clonotypes in ibrutinib-treated CLL. Measured with immunoSEQ multiplex PCR; TCRdb has only the in-frame clones, and not every one. Of 110,000 to 150,000 clones in the sample, 76% are singletons; the top ten hold just over 5%. The sequencing used PBMCs, collected after 24 months of ibrutinib treatment. These receptors were collected from a human donor with chronic lymphocytic leukemia.

The V call is TRBV10-3, the J call TRBJ1-1; TRBD1 is a possible D gene (5 bases). The CDR3 has 13 amino acids. CDR1 and CDR2 from the germline V gene are ENHRY and SYGVKD. Trimming removed 7 bases at V and 1 base at J, with 10 bases between. This CDR3 is CAITAGQNTEAFF. The CDR3 bases are TGTGCCATCACCGCCGGACAGAACACTGAAGCTTTCTTT.

V is TRBV5-1 and J is TRBJ2-1; 8 bases are a match to TRBD2. The CDR3 extends over 15 amino acids. Unmatched junction bases numbered 10, after V lost 6 bases and J lost 5 bases. The germline CDR1 and CDR2 sequences are SGHRS and YFSETQ. CDR3 in DNA: TGCGCCAGCACCCCGGTAGCGGGGTTCGACAATGAGCAGTTCTTC. Its translation: CASTPVAGFDNEQFF. Full variable domain (remainder filled in from reference TRBV5-1 and TRBJ2-1): KAGVTQTPRYLIKTRGQQVTLSCSPISGHRSVSWYQQTPGQGLQFLFEYFSETQRNKGNFPGRFSGRQFSNSRSEMNVSTLELGDSALYLCASTPVAGFDNEQFFGPGTRLTVL.

This sequence joins TRBV28 and TRBJ2-5, with D tentatively TRBD2 (5 bases). The CDR3 spans 13 residues. The germline gives CDR1 MDHEN, CDR2 SYDVKM. Trimming shortened V by 7 bases and J by 5 bases, and 14 bases separated the two germline ends. The CDR3 bases are TGTGCCAGCACGCTTAGCGTTTGGGAGACCCAGTACTTC. This gives the protein CASTLSVWETQYF.

V and J are TRBV11-2 and TRBJ1-1; D remains unclear. Germline-derived CDR1 and CDR2 are SGHAT and FQNNGV. Between the trimmed V and J ends, which lost 3 bases and 7 bases, there was a span of 9 bases. The CDR3 extends over 12 amino acids. CDR3: CASSFPAGEAFF. The CDR3, as DNA: TGTGCCAGCAGCTTTCCGGCGGGTGAAGCTTTCTTT.

The V gene is TRBV5-1, the J gene TRBJ1-3; D is ambiguous. V lost 0 bases and J lost 4, with 11 bases in between. Germline assignment: CDR1 SGHRS and CDR2 YFSETQ. The CDR3 spans 15 residues. CDR3 nucleotides: TGCGCCAGCAGCTTGGGCTATTTGGGAGGAAACACCATATATTTT. As protein: CASSLGYLGGNTIYF.

This chain joins TRBV5-1 and TRBJ2-3, with a possible D match to TRBD2 (7 bases). Germline V CDR1 and CDR2: SGHRS, YFSETQ. The CDR3 has 14 residues. V lost 6 bases, J lost 2 bases, and 13 bases lay in between. In DNA form, the CDR3 reads TGCGCCAGCACGAAAGGGGGGGACACAGATACGCAGTATTTT. Protein product: CASTKGGDTDTQYF.

The rearrangement uses TRBV7-9 and TRBJ2-1, with TRBD2 matching 7 bases. The V and J ends lost 5 bases and 6 bases, in that order; junction bases with no gene match: 4. CDR1 is SEHNR, CDR2 FQNEAQ, per germline (reference sequence). The CDR3 sequence is 13 residues long. CDR3 nucleotide sequence: TGTGCCAGCAGCCCCACTAGCGTCAATGAGCAGTTCTTC. Amino acid sequence: CASSPTSVNEQFF.

J is TRBJ1-2 and V is TRBV19; the D is unclear. Trimming removed 6 bases at V and 8 bases at J, with 16 bases between. CDR3 length: 13 amino acids. CDR1 and CDR2 from the germline V gene are LNHDA and SQIVND (reference sequence). CDR3 DNA: TGTGCCAGTAGCCAGGCAGGACCGGGAGGCTACACCTTC. Amino acid sequence: CASSQAGPGGYTF.

J is TRBJ2-5 and V is TRBV28; 7 bases are shared with TRBD2. With 2 bases clipped from V and 5 bases from J, the junction kept 5 bases outside the gene matches. Germline V lookup: CDR1 MDHEN, CDR2 SYDVKM. The CDR3 extends over 14 amino acids. The CDR3 DNA reads as TGTGCCAGCAGTTTACCCACCGGGGGGGAGACCCAGTACTTC. It is translated as CASSLPTGGETQYF.

For this clone: The limits of the CDR3 on the DNA are not certain, so only TCRdb's listed CDR3 is given. The V and J genes are TRBV9 and TRBJ1-1; TRBD1, as called in the table, went unchecked against the DNA. Germline V lookup: CDR1 SGDLS, CDR2 YYNGEE. The CDR3 sequence runs 13 residues, both termini included. The CDR3 region is CASSVGVGTGPFF.

The chain recombines TRBV5-6 with TRBJ2-7, with D hard to call. Germline CDR1 reads SGHDT; CDR2 reads YYEEEE. V lost 4 bases to trimming and J lost 4 bases, with 18 bases between them. The CDR3 sequence is 15 residues long. CDR3 region: CASSRWAVTFYEQYF. The DNA of the CDR3 is TGTGCCAGCAGCCGGTGGGCGGTGACCTTTTACGAGCAGTACTTC.

The chain recombines TRBV7-9 with TRBJ1-2, with D perhaps TRBD1 (6 bases). Germline loops: CDR1 SEHNR, CDR2 FQNEAQ (reference sequence). V lost 5 bases and J 1 base, leaving 14 bases between the germline ends. The CDR3 length is 15 residues. The CDR3 sequence is CASSPRGQVNYGYTF. CDR3 sequence (DNA): TGTGCCAGCAGCCCCCGGGGGCAGGTTAACTATGGCTACACCTTC.

Concerning this clone: Other DNA variants within this sample encode the same CDR3. This chain uses TRBV7-2 with TRBJ2-5; D not certain. Germline V gene lookup returns CDR1 SGHTA and CDR2 FQGNSA. V lost 1 base and J lost 4, with 7 bases in between. There are 13 residues in the CDR3. In nucleotides, the CDR3 is TGTGCCAGCAGCTTAGGACGGGCAGAGACCCAGTACTTC. Translated, it gives CASSLGRAETQYF.

This clone appeared once. Written as DNA, the CDR3 is TGTGCCAGCATGGGGACTACAAACACAGATACGCAGTATTTT. The encoded protein is CASMGTTNTDTQYF. The chain has TRBV28 and TRBJ2-3; 7 positions match TRBD2. The CDR3 has 14 residues. The germline CDR1 and CDR2 sequences are MDHEN and SYDVKM. The junction had 6 bases not matched to a gene; V was cut back by 7 bases and J by 2 bases.

This chain uses TRBV7-2 with TRBJ2-5; a weak D match, TRBD2 (6 bases). This CDR3 has 13 residues. Germline V CDR1 and CDR2: SGHTA, FQGNSA. Between the trimmed V and J ends, which lost 5 bases and 5 bases, there was a span of 12 bases. The CDR3 region is CASSRGLRETQYF. The DNA of the CDR3 is TGTGCCAGCAGCCGTGGACTAAGGGAGACCCAGTACTTC.

DNA for the CDR3: TGTGCCAGCAGCCAAGTTTTCCAGGGGGTGGGTCAGCCCCAGCATTTT. This translates into CASSQVFQGVGQPQHF. The chain joins TRBV4-2 to TRBJ1-5; 7 bases line up with TRBD1. The germline V gene encodes CDR1 LGHNA and CDR2 YNFKEQ. This CDR3 is built from 16 residues. Trimming took 1 base from V and 6 from J; bases not matched to a gene: 9.

This clone was observed a few times. The V call is TRBV10-3, the J call TRBJ2-7; 7 bases fit TRBD2. The CDR3 is made up of 12 amino acids. Unmatched junction bases numbered 4, after V lost 9 bases and J lost 2 bases. Germline loops: CDR1 ENHRY, CDR2 SYGVKD. CDR3 residues: CAMGGSTYEQYF. CDR3 DNA: TGTGCCATGGGCGGGAGTACCTACGAGCAGTACTTC.

The rearrangement joins TRBV30 to TRBJ2-7, with TRBD1 as a possible D gene (6 bases). The CDR3 contains 13 residues. Germline lookup yields CDR1 GTSNPN and CDR2 SVGIG (reference sequence). The V end lost 1 base, the J end lost 3 bases, and 10 bases lay between the germline ends. CDR3 sequence reads: CAWSGGPNYEQYF. The CDR3 DNA reads as TGTGCCTGGAGTGGGGGGCCCAACTACGAGCAGTACTTC.

This clone was observed once. The gene calls are TRBV2 and TRBJ1-5; TRBD1 matches at 8 bases. V lost 4 bases, J lost 0 bases, and 5 bases stayed unmatched. The CDR3 is 16 amino acids. Germline CDR1 SNHLY, CDR2 FYNNEI. CDR3 amino acids: CASSAQGQASNQPQHF. Here the CDR3 DNA reads TGTGCCAGCAGTGCCCAGGGACAGGCTAGCAATCAGCCCCAGCATTTT.

This chain connects TRBV28 to TRBJ1-3; D gene unclear. Germline V gene sequence: CDR1 MDHEN, CDR2 SYDVKM. The V and J ends lost 7 bases and 0 bases respectively, with 13 bases between them. The CDR3 spans 15 residues. CDR3 loop: CASIRGGLSGNTIYF. In DNA, the CDR3 is TGTGCCAGCATTCGAGGCGGACTCTCTGGAAACACCATATATTTT.

This clone was counted between two and nine times. The rearrangement uses TRBV5-1 and TRBJ1-3; D unresolved. Trimming removed 0 bases from V and 0 bases from J, with 4 bases in between. This CDR3 is 14 amino acids long. The V gene's germline CDR1 is SGHRS and CDR2 YFSETQ. The CDR3: CASSLGSSGNTIYF. The CDR3 DNA sequence: TGCGCCAGCAGCTTGGGGAGCTCTGGAAACACCATATATTTT. Supplemented by reference TRBV5-1 and TRBJ1-3, the full variable domain reads KAGVTQTPRYLIKTRGQQVTLSCSPISGHRSVSWYQQTPGQGLQFLFEYFSETQRNKGNFPGRFSGRQFSNSRSEMNVSTLELGDSALYLCASSLGSSGNTIYFGEGSWLTVV.

This clone occurred a few times. V gene TRBV19 combines with J gene TRBJ1-5, with 9 bases fitting TRBD1. V shed 8 bases, J shed 7 bases, and the junction held 9 bases outside the gene matches. This CDR3 spans 14 amino acids. Germline values: CDR1 LNHDA, CDR2 SQIVND (reference sequence). The DNA of the CDR3 is TGTGCCAGTGGGGACAGGGAAAAGAGGCAGCCCCAGCATTTT. It translates to CASGDREKRQPQHF.

The chain combines TRBV7-2 with TRBJ2-1; 11 bases are a match to TRBD2. The CDR3 contains 18 residues. Germline CDR1 is SGHTA and CDR2 is FQGNSA. The V and J ends lost 1 base and 1 base, in that order; junction bases with no gene match: 6. The CDR3 loop reads CASSLGLSGRGSYNEQFF. In DNA form, the CDR3 reads TGTGCCAGCAGCTTAGGGCTTAGCGGGAGGGGTTCCTACAATGAGCAGTTCTTC. Full variable domain (missing parts from reference TRBV7-2 and TRBJ2-1): GAGVSQSPSNKVTEKGKDVELRCDPISGHTALYWYRQSLGQGLEFLIYFQGNSAPDKSGLPSDRFSAERTGGSVSTLTIQRTQQEDSAVYLCASSLGLSGRGSYNEQFFGPGTRLTVL.

The V and J genes are TRBV9 and TRBJ2-2; D is unresolved. The CDR3 sequence is 16 residues long. V lost 0 bases to trimming and J lost 4 bases, with 13 bases between them. CDR1 and CDR2 (germline): SGDLS, YYNGEE. CDR3 loop: CASSVGAGLGTGELFF. CDR3 nucleotide sequence: TGTGCCAGCAGCGTAGGAGCTGGGCTGGGCACCGGGGAGCTGTTTTTT.

The J gene is TRBJ1-6, the V gene TRBV11-2, with D possibly matching TRBD1 (5 bases). The germline gives CDR1 SGHAT, CDR2 FQNNGV. The CDR3 has 13 amino acids. Trimming took 1 base from V and 10 from J, leaving 8 bases between them. For the CDR3, the DNA is TGTGCCAGCAGCTTAGTTCAGGGCTCACCCCTCCACTTT. Translation gives CASSLVQGSPLHF. Filled out from reference TRBV11-2 and TRBJ1-6, the complete variable domain reads EAGVAQSPRYKIIEKRQSVAFWCNPISGHATLYWYQQILGQGPKLLIQFQNNGVVDDSQLPKDRFSAERLKGVDSTLKIQPAKLEDSAVYLCASSLVQGSPLHFGNGTRLTVT.

The chain is built from TRBV18 and TRBJ1-1; unclear D gene. Germline lookup yields CDR1 KGHSH and CDR2 LQKENI. The CDR3 sequence is 13 residues long. Trimming left V 3 bases short and J 0 bases short, with 5 bases between. CDR3 region: CASSPPMNTEAFF. The DNA of the CDR3 is TGTGCCAGCTCACCCCCTATGAACACTGAAGCTTTCTTT.

The chain recombines TRBV19 with TRBJ1-2; 8 nucleotides agree with TRBD1. V gave up 4 bases and J gave up 7 bases; unmatched junction bases: 8. This CDR3 region has 14 residues. CDR1 is LNHDA and CDR2 is SQIVND in the germline V gene (reference sequence). The CDR3 DNA is TGTGCCAGTAGTACCCCAGGGGGCCGTGGTGGCTACACCTTC. This sequence encodes CASSTPGGRGGYTF.

This rearrangement joins TRBV4-1 to TRBJ2-5, with D perhaps matching TRBD2 (6 bases). The CDR3 is 14 amino acids. V lost 1 base and J lost 1, with 7 bases in between. The germline V gene has CDR1 MGHRA and CDR2 YSYEKL. The CDR3: CASSQGDSQETQYF. CDR3 nucleotide sequence: TGCGCCAGCAGCCAAGGGGACTCCCAAGAGACCCAGTACTTC.

This clone was detected a few times. The genes are TRBV28 and TRBJ1-6; 7 bases match TRBD1. Trimming removed 4 bases from V and 7 bases from J; junction bases left unmatched: 7. Germline values: CDR1 MDHEN, CDR2 SYDVKM. The CDR3 totals 15 residues. The chain's CDR3 is CASSSAWGQNSPLHF. For the CDR3, the DNA is TGTGCCAGCAGTTCAGCTTGGGGACAGAATTCACCCCTCCACTTT.

The V and J genes are TRBV5-1 and TRBJ1-3, with TRBD1 identical over 7 bases. Germline CDR1 SGHRS, CDR2 YFSETQ. J lost 2 bases, V lost 9 bases, and 5 bases had no gene match. This CDR3 comprises 13 residues. CDR3 loop: CAKGAGTGNTIYF. CDR3 nucleotide sequence: TGCGCCAAGGGGGCAGGGACTGGAAACACCATATATTTT.

This clone was found a few times. V is TRBV28 and J is TRBJ2-5; D unresolved. With 6 bases removed from V and 5 bases from J, the gap between germline ends came to 10 bases. The CDR3 is 12 residues long. Germline V gene lookup returns CDR1 MDHEN and CDR2 SYDVKM. CDR3 in DNA: TGTGCCAGCAGCCTACCCGGGGAGACCCAGTACTTC. Encoded protein: CASSLPGETQYF.